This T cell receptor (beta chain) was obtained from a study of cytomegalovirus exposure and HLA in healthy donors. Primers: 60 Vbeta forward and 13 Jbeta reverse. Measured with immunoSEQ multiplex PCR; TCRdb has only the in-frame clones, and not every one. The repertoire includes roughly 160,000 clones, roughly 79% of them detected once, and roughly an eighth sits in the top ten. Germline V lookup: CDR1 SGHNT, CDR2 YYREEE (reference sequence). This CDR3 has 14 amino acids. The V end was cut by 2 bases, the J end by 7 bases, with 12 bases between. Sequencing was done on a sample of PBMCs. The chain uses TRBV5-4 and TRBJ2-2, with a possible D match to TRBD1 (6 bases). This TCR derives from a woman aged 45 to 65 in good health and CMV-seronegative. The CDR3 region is CASSFPGVVGELFF. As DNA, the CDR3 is TGTGCCAGCAGCTTTCCAGGGGTGGTCGGGGAGCTGTTTTTT.